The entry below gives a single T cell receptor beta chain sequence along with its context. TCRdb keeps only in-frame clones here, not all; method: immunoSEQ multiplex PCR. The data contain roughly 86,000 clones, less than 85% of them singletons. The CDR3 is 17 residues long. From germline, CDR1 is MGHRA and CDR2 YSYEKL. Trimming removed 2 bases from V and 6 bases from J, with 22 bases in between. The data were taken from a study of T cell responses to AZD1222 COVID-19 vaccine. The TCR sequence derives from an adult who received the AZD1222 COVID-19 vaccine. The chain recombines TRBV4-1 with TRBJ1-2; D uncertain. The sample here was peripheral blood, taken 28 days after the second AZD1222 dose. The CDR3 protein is CASSQIAGPGGRNGYTF. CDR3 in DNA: TGCGCCAGCAGCCAAATTGCCGGCCCAGGTGGGAGGAATGGCTACACCTTC.